This is a list of T cell receptor beta chains from one sample in a study of T cell responses to AZD1222 COVID-19 vaccine. Sequenced by immunoSEQ multiplex PCR; TCRdb stores in-frame clones only, minus some. The sample consists of some 200,000 clones, about 93% of them appearing once. The specimen was peripheral blood, collected on day 0 of MenACWY control vaccination. The receptors were sampled from an adult in good health. Both conserved end residues are part of each CDR3.

cdr3_aa: CASSQDKGSYNEQFF; j_call: TRBJ2-1; v_call: TRBV4-3
cdr3_aa: CASSSPGLSKPEQFF; j_call: TRBJ2-1; v_call: TRBV19
cdr3_aa: CASRPHYRDTRWGYTF; j_call: TRBJ1-2; v_call: TRBV7-9
cdr3_aa: CASSQPGGASYEQYF; j_call: TRBJ2-7; v_call: TRBV3-1/TRBV3-2
cdr3_aa: CANPGTGVHEQYF; j_call: TRBJ2-7; v_call: TRBV6-8
cdr3_aa: CSVRQGDTEAFF; j_call: TRBJ1-1; v_call: TRBV29-1
cdr3_aa: CASSLVVGGGRNEQYF; j_call: TRBJ2-7; v_call: TRBV7-2
cdr3_aa: CASSLGGVVTYEQYF; j_call: TRBJ2-7; v_call: TRBV7-8
cdr3_aa: CAISLQGAEAFF; j_call: TRBJ1-1; v_call: TRBV10-3
cdr3_aa: CASRSGAPDTQYF; j_call: TRBJ2-3; v_call: TRBV28
cdr3_aa: CASSPRRQYGYTF; j_call: TRBJ1-2; v_call: TRBV7-2
cdr3_aa: CASSQVVFPDTQYF; j_call: TRBJ2-3; v_call: TRBV4-1
cdr3_aa: CASSATGNQPQHF; j_call: TRBJ1-5; v_call: TRBV4-3
cdr3_aa: CASSWGPNYEQYF; j_call: TRBJ2-7; v_call: TRBV5-6
cdr3_aa: CASSWDRASGANVLTF; j_call: TRBJ2-6; v_call: TRBV7-8
cdr3_aa: CASSLTGQGWHEQFF; j_call: TRBJ2-1; v_call: TRBV7-3
cdr3_aa: CASRERTHNSPLHF; j_call: TRBJ1-6; v_call: TRBV27
cdr3_aa: CASSFDNRVDYGYTF; j_call: TRBJ1-2; v_call: TRBV5-4
cdr3_aa: CASSRGRVPSTEAFF; j_call: TRBJ1-1; v_call: TRBV3-1/TRBV3-2
cdr3_aa: CSPAGQPNEKLFF; j_call: TRBJ1-4; v_call: TRBV29-1
cdr3_aa: CASSPRGNTIYF; j_call: TRBJ1-3; v_call: TRBV19
cdr3_aa: CATSREVTVSTDTQYF; j_call: TRBJ2-3; v_call: TRBV15
cdr3_aa: CASSYPDYEQYF; j_call: TRBJ2-7; v_call: TRBV6-2/TRBV6-3
cdr3_aa: CASSVRLGEKLFF; j_call: TRBJ1-4; v_call: TRBV6-5
cdr3_aa: CSVARAVANYGYTF; j_call: TRBJ1-2; v_call: TRBV29-1
cdr3_aa: CASRWGQLNSPLHF; j_call: TRBJ1-6; v_call: TRBV10-2
cdr3_aa: CASGQVSGVGEAFF; j_call: TRBJ1-1; v_call: TRBV19
cdr3_aa: CASRRGETQYF; j_call: TRBJ2-5; v_call: TRBV11-2
cdr3_aa: CASWGEREARYEQYF; j_call: TRBJ2-7; v_call: TRBV25-1
cdr3_aa: CASSSSWGGYNEQFF; j_call: TRBJ2-1; v_call: TRBV7-2
cdr3_aa: CASNLPGSYNEQFF; j_call: TRBJ2-1; v_call: TRBV2
cdr3_aa: CAWSVTVKEQYF; j_call: TRBJ2-7; v_call: TRBV30
cdr3_aa: CASSMSSGGMDTQYF; j_call: TRBJ2-3; v_call: TRBV19
cdr3_aa: CASSSDRGGNSPLHF; j_call: TRBJ1-6; v_call: TRBV6-5
cdr3_aa: CASSPAGSYNEQFF; j_call: TRBJ2-1; v_call: TRBV27
cdr3_aa: CASSQGGGYEQYF; j_call: TRBJ2-7; v_call: TRBV3-1/TRBV3-2
cdr3_aa: CASSSGGFTDTQYF; j_call: TRBJ2-3; v_call: TRBV5-1
cdr3_aa: CASSFKLAGSTDTQYF; j_call: TRBJ2-3; v_call: TRBV5-4
cdr3_aa: CTSSQEESGLGAAQYF; j_call: TRBJ2-7; v_call: TRBV1
cdr3_aa: CSRNSNQPQHF; j_call: TRBJ1-5; v_call: TRBV29-1
cdr3_aa: CASRIWNPNTEAFF; j_call: TRBJ1-1; v_call: TRBV19
cdr3_aa: CASSPTGDQDTQYF; j_call: TRBJ2-3; v_call: TRBV4-2
cdr3_aa: CASSLGAGYTEAFF; j_call: TRBJ1-1; v_call: TRBV5-1
cdr3_aa: CASSLEGFGDGYTF; j_call: TRBJ1-2; v_call: TRBV5-1
cdr3_aa: CASSLDRGLAYEQYF; j_call: TRBJ2-7; v_call: TRBV6-6
cdr3_aa: CASGLFTGTGGETQYF; j_call: TRBJ2-5; v_call: TRBV12-5
cdr3_aa: CASSEAGGNTEAFF; j_call: TRBJ1-1; v_call: TRBV25-1
cdr3_aa: CASSDRNKDTEAFF; j_call: TRBJ1-1; v_call: TRBV19
cdr3_aa: CASSRGGGYTF; j_call: TRBJ1-2; v_call: TRBV12-3/TRBV12-4
cdr3_aa: CASSLSGVTREQFF; j_call: TRBJ2-1; v_call: TRBV5-1
cdr3_aa: CASSLDLRIQETQYF; j_call: TRBJ2-5; v_call: TRBV7-2
cdr3_aa: CATPQGVRDAGLGSPLHF; j_call: TRBJ1-6; v_call: TRBV24-1
cdr3_aa: CASSKAYPEQGTGEQFF; j_call: TRBJ2-1; v_call: TRBV2
cdr3_aa: CATVDSSSNQPQHF; j_call: TRBJ1-5; v_call: TRBV15
cdr3_aa: CASSLDTGNGQPQHF; j_call: TRBJ1-5; v_call: TRBV5-1
cdr3_aa: CATGAGLTHFQYF; j_call: TRBJ2-5; v_call: TRBV12-3/TRBV12-4
cdr3_aa: CASSPTDRMNYGYTF; j_call: TRBJ1-2; v_call: TRBV6-5
cdr3_aa: CASSPHAGSKETQYF; j_call: TRBJ2-5; v_call: TRBV27
cdr3_aa: CASSFENSNYGYTF; j_call: TRBJ1-2; v_call: TRBV5-6